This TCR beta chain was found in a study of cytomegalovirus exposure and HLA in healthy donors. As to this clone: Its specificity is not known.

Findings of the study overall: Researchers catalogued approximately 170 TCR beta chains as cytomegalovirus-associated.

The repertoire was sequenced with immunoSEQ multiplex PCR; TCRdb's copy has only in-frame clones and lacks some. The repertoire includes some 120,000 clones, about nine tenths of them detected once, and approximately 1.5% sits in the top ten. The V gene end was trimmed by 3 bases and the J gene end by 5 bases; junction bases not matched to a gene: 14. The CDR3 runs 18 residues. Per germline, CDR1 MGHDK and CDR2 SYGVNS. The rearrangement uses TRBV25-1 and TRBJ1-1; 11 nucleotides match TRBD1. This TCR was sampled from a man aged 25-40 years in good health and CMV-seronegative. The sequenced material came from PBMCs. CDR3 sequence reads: CASSELGGTGGSSTEAFF. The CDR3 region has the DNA TGTGCCAGCAGTGAGCTGGGCGGGACAGGGGGTAGTAGTACTGAAGCTTTCTTT.